A single TCR beta chain is shown here with its context. V lost 3 bases to trimming and J lost 2 bases, with 10 bases between them. This CDR3 is built from 14 residues. Germline values: CDR1 SGHNT, CDR2 YYREEE (reference sequence). The culture paired approximately 200,000 irradiated violet-dye-labeled stimulators with approximately 200,000 CFSE-labeled responders. Sorted cells were CFSE-low CD3+CD4+ or CD3+CD8+ proliferating responders. This table comes from immunoSEQ multiplex PCR, and its TCRdb copy is limited to in-frame clones, with some not included. The sample lists fewer than 25,000 clones; roughly 43% were seen once. This sample stems from a study of graft-versus-host responses after intestinal transplantation. Study background: All recipients got anti-thymocyte globulin induction, then tacrolimus and steroids for roughly 3 years.

Sample: alloreactive CD4+ T cells from a mixed lymphocyte reaction culture, taken before intestinal transplant. Subset: CFSE-low proliferating T cells sorted from roughly six-day pre-transplant mixed lymphocyte reaction (GvH or HvG direction). This TCR was recovered from a human patient who received an intestinal transplant. This chain joins TRBV5-4 and TRBJ2-3, with a tentative D call TRBD1 (5 bases). CDR3 residues: CASSWGYLTDTQYF. The CDR3 DNA reads TGTGCCAGCAGCTGGGGCTACCTCACAGATACGCAGTATTTT. Drawing the rest from reference TRBV5-4 and TRBJ2-3, the complete variable domain is ETGVTQSPTHLIKTRGQQVTLRCSSQSGHNTVSWYQQALGQGPQFIFQYYREEENGRGNFPPRFSGLQFPNYSSELNVNALELDDSALYLCASSWGYLTDTQYFGPGTRLTVL.